Listed here are 24 T cell receptor beta chains from one sample, sequenced in a study of cytomegalovirus exposure and HLA in healthy donors. Researchers ran the PCR with 60 Vbeta and 13 Jbeta primers. Produced via immunoSEQ multiplex PCR; TCRdb's table is partial and in-frame only. The sample has approximately 120,000 clones, about three quarters seen once; the top ten hold 3.5% to 4.5%. The sample comprised PBMCs. The receptors stem from a man younger than 45 in good health and CMV-seronegative.

This chain connects TRBV28 to TRBJ1-4; 7 bases agree with TRBD1. Germline lookup yields CDR1 MDHEN and CDR2 SYDVKM. The CDR3 has 12 residues. The V gene end was trimmed by 2 bases and the J gene end by 11 bases; junction bases not matched to a gene: 2. CDR3 DNA: TGTGCCAGCAGTTTAATCAGGGGGAAACTGTTTTTT. Protein sequence: CASSLIRGKLFF. Using reference TRBV28 and TRBJ1-4 for the parts outside the CDR3, the full variable domain is DVKVTQSSRYLVKRTGEKVFLECVQDMDHENMFWYRQDPGLGLRLIYFSYDVKMKEKGDIPEGYSVSREKKERFSLILESASTNQTSMYLCASSLIRGKLFFGSGTQLSVL.

The gene calls are TRBV30 and TRBJ1-2; tentatively, D is TRBD1 (6 bases). V was trimmed by 4 bases and J by 8 bases, leaving 14 bases between them. This CDR3 region has 12 residues. The germline V gene has CDR1 GTSNPN and CDR2 SVGIG (reference sequence). CDR3 in DNA: TGTGCCTGGACGCGGGGGCTGGGGGGCTACACCTTC. Protein product: CAWTRGLGGYTF.

The V and J genes are TRBV5-8 and TRBJ1-6, with D tentatively TRBD1 (6 bases). V lost 2 bases, J lost 3 bases, and 12 bases lay in between. The CDR3 has 16 amino acids. CDR1 is SGHTS, CDR2 YDEGEE, per germline. The CDR3 loop is CASSFLTGIYNSPLHF. The CDR3 region has the DNA TGTGCCAGCAGCTTCTTAACAGGGATCTATAATTCACCCCTCCACTTT.

This chain links TRBV5-1 with TRBJ1-6; perhaps TRBD1 as D (6 bases). The CDR3 extends over 15 amino acids. Deletions cut 4 bases from V and 7 bases from J, with 15 bases between. From germline, CDR1 is SGHRS and CDR2 YFSETQ. The CDR3 sequence is CASSRDGQPNSPLHF. CDR3 bases: TGCGCCAGCAGCCGCGATGGACAGCCCAATTCACCCCTCCACTTT.

The V gene is TRBV6-5, the J gene TRBJ2-7; maybe TRBD2 (6 bases). Germline values: CDR1 MNHEY, CDR2 SVGAGI. The V end lost 6 bases, the J end lost 3 bases, and 15 bases lay between the germline ends. CDR3 length: 14 amino acids. The CDR3 DNA reads TGTGCCAGCAGGACAAATGCGGGACGCTACGAGCAGTACTTC. This encodes CASRTNAGRYEQYF.

The rearrangement links TRBV30 to TRBJ2-7; D is perhaps TRBD1 (6 bases). The ends were cut back, 2 bases at V and 7 bases at J, with 12 bases in the middle. The germline gives CDR1 GTSNPN, CDR2 SVGIG (reference sequence). This CDR3 spans 12 amino acids. CDR3 amino acids: CAWSRGKSEQYF. The CDR3 region has the DNA TGTGCCTGGAGTAGGGGGAAGTCGGAGCAGTACTTC.

About this clone itself: Other nucleotide sequences in the sample specify the same CDR3. The chain recombines TRBV2 with TRBJ2-2, with 8 bases that match TRBD2. J gave up 5 bases and V 3 bases, and 8 bases lay outside the gene matches. The germline CDR1 and CDR2 sequences are SNHLY and FYNNEI. This CDR3 is built from 16 residues. This chain's CDR3 is CASSDPRGVGTGELFF. CDR3 nucleotide sequence: TGTGCCAGCAGTGACCCGCGGGGGGTAGGTACCGGGGAGCTGTTTTTT.

This chain connects TRBV11-3 to TRBJ2-7; 10 bases are a match to TRBD2. The CDR3 has 14 residues. Trimming removed 3 bases from V and 4 bases from J; junction bases left unmatched: 3. CDR1 is SGHNT, CDR2 YENEEA, per germline. The CDR3 DNA reads TGTGCCAGCAGCTTTAGCGGGGGGACGTACGAGCAGTACTTC. Amino acid sequence: CASSFSGGTYEQYF.

The chain has TRBV5-1 and TRBJ2-7; 10 nucleotides align to TRBD1. Germline trimming cut 4 bases from V and 4 bases from J; bases unmatched to any gene: 8. The CDR3 covers 15 residues. Looked up from germline, CDR1 is SGHRS and CDR2 is YFSETQ. CDR3 sequence reads: CASSNRDRGPYEQYF. In DNA, the CDR3 is TGCGCCAGCAGCAACCGGGACAGGGGACCGTACGAGCAGTACTTC.

J is TRBJ2-2 and V is TRBV2, with 9 bases fitting TRBD2. Germline CDR1 and CDR2: SNHLY and FYNNEI. Trimming took 3 bases from V and 2 from J; bases not matched to a gene: 13. The CDR3 contains 19 residues. This CDR3 reads CASSDPVVAGVSNTGELFF. Written as DNA, the CDR3 is TGTGCCAGCAGTGACCCCGTAGTAGCGGGGGTCTCAAACACCGGGGAGCTGTTTTTT.

The J gene is TRBJ1-6, the V gene TRBV29-1; 8 bases are shared with TRBD1. Germline trimming cut 5 bases from V and 9 bases from J; bases unmatched to any gene: 9. Germline CDR1 SQVTM, CDR2 ANQGSEA. The CDR3 is 14 residues long. CDR3 DNA: TGCAGCGTTAGAGGACAGGGAGAGAGTTCACCCCTCCACTTT. The encoded protein is CSVRGQGESSPLHF.

About this clone itself: Germline and junction disagree at one end, which may indicate a read error. The V gene is TRBV7-9, the J gene TRBJ2-1, with 7 bases that match TRBD1. Germline CDR1 is SEHNR and CDR2 is FQNEAQ (reference sequence). This CDR3 has 12 amino acids. The CDR3 DNA sequence: TGTTCCAGCAGCTCCTCGACAGGGGAGCAGTTCTTC. Amino acids: CSSSSSTGEQFF.

The chain carries TRBV9 and TRBJ1-1; weak D call: TRBD1 (6 bases). The CDR3 covers 14 residues. Germline CDR1 SGDLS, CDR2 YYNGEE. V was shortened by 1 base and J by 2 bases, with 9 bases between the two germline ends. CDR3 nucleotides: TGTGCCAGCAGCGTATCAGGGGACAACACTGAAGCTTTCTTT. It specifies CASSVSGDNTEAFF. The entire variable domain, with the rest obtained from reference TRBV9 and TRBJ1-1, is as follows: DSGVTQTPKHLITATGQRVTLRCSPRSGDLSVYWYQQSLDQGLQFLIQYYNGEERAKGNILERFSAQQFPDLHSELNLSSLELGDSALYFCASSVSGDNTEAFFGQGTRLTVV.

The chain recombines TRBV27 with TRBJ1-1, with 8 bases aligning to TRBD1. Germline CDR1 MNHEY, CDR2 SMNVEV (reference sequence). V shed 5 bases, J shed 5 bases, and the junction held 7 bases outside the gene matches. The CDR3 sequence is 14 residues long. The CDR3 region is CASSPDRGGTEAFF. The CDR3 nucleotides read TGTGCCAGCAGTCCCGACAGGGGTGGTACTGAAGCTTTCTTT.

CDR3 DNA sequence: TGTGCCAGCAGGGACAGTAGCTCCTACAATGAGCAGTTCTTC. Residues: CASRDSSSYNEQFF. The V call is TRBV7-9, the J call TRBJ2-1, with a weak D call TRBD1 (6 bases). This CDR3 has 14 amino acids. The germline V and J ends were trimmed by 6 bases and 0 bases, with 9 bases remaining between them. Germline CDR1 SEHNR, CDR2 FQNEAQ (reference sequence). The full variable domain, with the rest looked up from reference TRBV7-9 and TRBJ2-1, is DTGVSQNPRHKITKRGQNVTFRCDPISEHNRLYWYRQTLGQGPEFLTYFQNEAQLEKSRLLSDRFSAERPKGSFSTLEIQRTEQGDSAMYLCASRDSSSYNEQFFGPGTRLTVL.

The rearrangement links TRBV27 to TRBJ1-2, with 12 bases fitting TRBD1. The CDR3 covers 16 residues. Trimming at V came to 5 bases and at J to 5 bases, leaving 9 bases not matched to a gene. Germline CDR1 reads MNHEY; CDR2 reads SMNVEV (reference sequence). CDR3 loop: CASSPRTGQGAYGYTF. The CDR3 nucleotides are TGTGCCAGCAGTCCGAGAACGGGACAGGGGGCATATGGCTACACCTTC.

The chain couples TRBV19 to TRBJ1-3, with a tentative D call TRBD1 (6 bases). Germline V lookup: CDR1 LNHDA, CDR2 SQIVND (reference sequence). Trimming took off 2 bases at V and 0 bases at J, with 35 bases between the two ends. This CDR3 spans 24 amino acids. CDR3 protein: CASSILWGPDTTSPYKHSGNTIYF. The CDR3 region has the DNA TGTGCCAGTAGTATATTGTGGGGGCCAGATACCACTTCTCCTTATAAACACTCTGGAAACACCATATATTTT.

The chain couples TRBV5-1 to TRBJ2-1, with D possibly being TRBD1 (6 bases). Germline CDR1 SGHRS, CDR2 YFSETQ. This CDR3 spans 12 amino acids. The V gene lost 0 bases and the J gene lost 11 bases, with 9 bases spanning the gap. The CDR3 loop is CASSLAGEKQFF. The CDR3, as DNA: TGCGCCAGCAGCTTGGCAGGGGAAAAGCAGTTCTTC. The whole variable domain, remainder taken from reference TRBV5-1 and TRBJ2-1, is KAGVTQTPRYLIKTRGQQVTLSCSPISGHRSVSWYQQTPGQGLQFLFEYFSETQRNKGNFPGRFSGRQFSNSRSEMNVSTLELGDSALYLCASSLAGEKQFFGPGTRLTVL.

The chain carries TRBV19 and TRBJ1-5; 9 bases align to TRBD1. The CDR3 has 15 residues. The ends lost 3 bases at V and 6 bases at J; junction bases unmatched: 6. Germline V gene data show CDR1 as LNHDA and CDR2 as SQIVND (reference sequence). The CDR3 DNA sequence: TGTGCCAGTAGTATCATGGGACAGGGAGGTCAGCCCCAGCATTTT. Translation gives CASSIMGQGGQPQHF.

The chain recombines TRBV11-2 with TRBJ2-2, with 8 bases fitting TRBD2. This CDR3 has 15 residues. Germline lookup yields CDR1 SGHAT and CDR2 FQNNGV. After removal of 2 bases from V and 10 bases from J, the junction contained 9 bases not matched to a gene. The CDR3 nucleotides are TGTGCCAGCAGCTTAATCAGGAGCGGGGGTGTGGAGCTGTTTTTT. Protein product: CASSLIRSGGVELFF.

The V and J genes are TRBV7-9 and TRBJ1-2; 7 nucleotides align to TRBD1. CDR3 size: 13 residues. CDR1 SEHNR and CDR2 FQNEAQ come from the germline V gene (reference sequence). J gave up 4 bases and V 5 bases, and 4 bases lay outside the gene matches. The CDR3 DNA reads as TGTGCCAGCAGCGCTACAGGGGTCTATGGCTACACCTTC. Translating it yields CASSATGVYGYTF.

The chain has TRBV28 and TRBJ2-1; D not certain. This CDR3 has 15 residues. V was pared by 6 bases and J by 0 bases, with 12 bases between. The germline V gene has CDR1 MDHEN and CDR2 SYDVKM. For the CDR3, the DNA is TGTGCCAGCAGCCATAACCCCAGCTCCTACAATGAGCAGTTCTTC. Protein product: CASSHNPSSYNEQFF.

This clone has more than one count but fewer than ten. This chain uses TRBV5-6 with TRBJ2-3; no firm D call. CDR3 size: 15 residues. Germline V gene sequence: CDR1 SGHDT, CDR2 YYEEEE. V lost 2 bases and J 3 bases, leaving 13 bases between the germline ends. The CDR3 protein is CASSFDKIGTDTQYF. The CDR3, as DNA: TGTGCCAGCAGCTTTGACAAGATTGGTACAGATACGCAGTATTTT. Combining the CDR3 with reference TRBV5-6 and TRBJ2-3 gives the whole variable domain DAGVTQSPTHLIKTRGQQVTLRCSPKSGHDTVSWYQQALGQGPQFIFQYYEEEERQRGNFPDRFSGHQFPNYSSELNVNALLLGDSALYLCASSFDKIGTDTQYFGPGTRLTVL.

J is TRBJ1-6 and V is TRBV7-8, with no clear D. There are 14 residues in the CDR3. Trimming took 5 bases from V and 8 from J, leaving 13 bases between them. Looked up from germline, CDR1 is SGHVS and CDR2 is FQNEAQ. DNA of the CDR3: TGTGCCAGCAGCCGGACGGTGGGAGATTCACCCCTCCACTTT. Translating it yields CASSRTVGDSPLHF.